This TCR beta chain was documented in a study of control samples from healthy donors and cancer patients. The J segment lost 8 bases and the V segment lost 4 bases, leaving 12 bases of the junction unmatched. The germline V gene has CDR1 MGHRA and CDR2 YSYEKL. The CDR3 length is 16 residues. Method: immunoSEQ multiplex PCR; TCRdb's copy keeps in-frame clones and lacks some. The table shows 150,000 to 200,000 clones, with around 88% occurring only once. The V gene is TRBV4-1, the J gene TRBJ1-4, with 8 bases fitting TRBD1. What was sequenced was blood. The receptor was isolated from a young man in good health. The CDR3 here is CASSLLRGPHREKLFF. CDR3 nucleotide sequence: TGCGCCAGCAGCCTGCTCAGGGGGCCGCACAGGGAAAAACTGTTTTTT.